The 16 T cell receptor beta chains presented below share a single source sample, sequenced in a study of Graves' ophthalmopathy and Graves' hyperthyroidism. Scientists amplified the TCR beta CDR3 regions from RNA transcripts. Amplification began with first-round RT-PCR using HTBI primers, then second-round multiplex PCR was performed. MiXCR, run by TCRdb on the multiplex PCR reads, gives a single entry per CDR3 protein. The table has 350,000 or so distinct CDR3 sequences, roughly 17% seen once. The specimen was peripheral blood. The receptor source for this set is an adult man with Graves' ophthalmopathy.

This clonotype was counted at least ten times. This chain uses TRBV7-9 with TRBJ1-2; TRBD1 is a possible D gene (6 bases). CDR1 and CDR2 (germline): SEHNR, FQNEAQ (reference sequence). The CDR3 runs to 15 residues. With 3 bases removed from V and 9 bases from J, the gap between germline ends came to 20 bases. In DNA form, the CDR3 reads TGTGCCAGCAGCTTGCCGGGGAGCGGACAGCTCCGCTACACCTTC. Its translation is CASSLPGSGQLRYTF.

There are many counts of this clonotype. A read error may account for a junction end that differs from germline. The V call is TRBV6-2 or TRBV6-3, the J call TRBJ2-5; D might be TRBD1 or TRBD2, each matching 5 bases. The CDR3 sequence is 18 residues long. Germline-derived CDR1 and CDR2 are MNHEY and SVGEGT. The CDR3 region has the DNA TGTGCCAGCAATTACGGGATGGGGCAGCCCAAGACTCAAGAGACCCAGTACTTC. It yields the protein CASNYGMGQPKTQETQYF.

This clonotype was seen many times. The chain carries TRBV7-9 and TRBJ1-5; D unresolved. The germline gives CDR1 SEHNR, CDR2 FQNEAQ (reference sequence). This CDR3 spans 13 amino acids. The V and J ends lost 2 bases and 6 bases respectively, with 8 bases between them. The CDR3: CASSLTGAQPQHF. The CDR3 DNA sequence: TGTGCCAGCAGCTTAACGGGTGCTCAGCCCCAGCATTTT.

The chain has TRBV12-3 or TRBV12-4 and TRBJ2-7; 7 bases agree with TRBD1. V shed 6 bases, J shed 2 bases, and the junction held 7 bases outside the gene matches. This CDR3 has 14 residues. CDR3 bases: TGTGCCAGCAGCCGTGAACAGGGGCCCTACGAGCAGTACTTC. It yields the protein CASSREQGPYEQYF.

This rearrangement joins TRBV4-1 to TRBJ2-7; D remains unclear. V was trimmed by 5 bases and J by 3 bases, leaving 14 bases between them. The length of the CDR3 is 14 residues. Per the germline V gene, CDR1 is MGHRA and CDR2 is YSYEKL. CDR3 loop: CASSAEYNFYEQYF. The CDR3 DNA is TGCGCCAGCAGCGCAGAATACAATTTCTACGAGCAGTACTTC.

This clonotype was seen repeatedly, ten times or more. V is TRBV7-2 and J is TRBJ2-5, with D perhaps matching TRBD1 (7 bases). The V gene's germline CDR1 is SGHTA and CDR2 FQGNSA. The germline V and J ends were trimmed by 5 bases and 5 bases, with 18 bases remaining between them. The CDR3 loop spans 15 amino acids. The CDR3 nucleotides read TGTGCCAGCAGCGGTTGGGCGGGACAGTACGAGACCCAGTACTTC. It is translated as CASSGWAGQYETQYF.

This clonotype showed up many times. The chain links TRBV20-1 to TRBJ1-3; D unclear. Germline V lookup: CDR1 DFQATT, CDR2 SNEGSKA (reference sequence). Deletions cut 1 base from V and 8 bases from J, with 15 bases between. The CDR3 loop spans 14 amino acids. CDR3 region: CSARAGIRVDTIYF. In DNA, the CDR3 is TGCAGTGCTAGAGCCGGGATCCGAGTAGACACCATATATTTT.

In its sample, this clonotype was seen many times. The gene calls are TRBV10-3 and TRBJ2-1, with 7 bases fitting TRBD1. The CDR3 spans 15 residues. The V gene's germline CDR1 is ENHRY and CDR2 SYGVKD. V was clipped by 10 bases and J by 5 bases; unmatched bases: 14. The CDR3: CASHTGTEFHNEQFF. The CDR3 region has the DNA TGTGCCAGTCATACTGGGACAGAGTTTCACAATGAGCAGTTCTTC.

This clonotype has a count of ten or more. The chain carries TRBV30 and TRBJ1-1; no clear D gene. CDR1 and CDR2 from the germline V gene are GTSNPN and SVGIG (reference sequence). Trimming stripped 4 bases from V and 1 base from J, with 10 bases between. The CDR3 length is 13 residues. The CDR3 region is CAWKRERNTEAFF. CDR3 DNA sequence: TGTGCCTGGAAAAGGGAGAGGAACACTGAAGCTTTCTTT.

This clonotype was detected ten times or more. This chain links TRBV19 with TRBJ2-2; D may be TRBD2 (6 bases). In germline, CDR1 is LNHDA, CDR2 SQIVND (reference sequence). V gave up 5 bases and J gave up 0 bases, with 10 bases separating them. This CDR3 comprises 15 residues. CDR3 residues: CASSVGLSNTGELFF. The CDR3 nucleotides are TGTGCCAGTAGTGTTGGACTATCGAACACCGGGGAGCTGTTTTTT. Looking up the rest from reference TRBV19 and TRBJ2-2 gives the full variable domain: DGGITQSPKYLFRKEGQNVTLSCEQNLNHDAMYWYRQDPGQGLRLIYYSQIVNDFQKGDIAEGYSVSREKKESFPLTVTSAQKNPTAFYLCASSVGLSNTGELFFGEGSRLTVL.

This clonotype was counted many times. V is TRBV6-5 and J is TRBJ1-4, with 9 bases that match TRBD1. Trimming removed 6 bases from V and 5 bases from J; junction bases left unmatched: 7. Germline lookup yields CDR1 MNHEY and CDR2 SVGAGI. The CDR3 loop spans 15 amino acids. The CDR3 DNA reads as TGTGCCAGCAGGCTACTAGGGACAGGGAATGAAAAACTGTTTTTT. Translating gives CASRLLGTGNEKLFF.

This clonotype was picked up many times. This rearrangement joins TRBV7-9 to TRBJ1-1, with D possibly TRBD1 on 5 matching bases. This CDR3 spans 16 amino acids. Germline V gives CDR1 SEHNR, CDR2 FQNEAQ (reference sequence). The ends were cut back, 5 bases at V and 3 bases at J, with 19 bases in the middle. CDR3 coding DNA: TGTGCCAGCAGCAGGGGAGGTCGGGGGAGGCACACTGAAGCTTTCTTT. The encoded protein is CASSRGGRGRHTEAFF.

This chain connects TRBV24-1 to TRBJ1-5; TRBD1 might be the D (5 bases). V gave up 2 bases and J gave up 4 bases, with 14 bases separating them. Per the germline V gene, CDR1 is KGHDR and CDR2 is SFDVKD. CDR3 length equals 16 residues. The CDR3 nucleotides read TGTGCCACCAGTGATTCTGGTCGACAGCCTAATCAGCCCCAGCATTTT. Its protein product is CATSDSGRQPNQPQHF.

This clonotype has ten or more counts. This sequence joins TRBV6-2 or TRBV6-3 and TRBJ2-1; D unresolved. Germline lookup yields CDR1 MNHEY and CDR2 SVGEGT. Trimming stripped 8 bases from V and 8 bases from J, with 19 bases between. CDR3 size: 14 residues. The CDR3 sequence: CASRVSGSRDEQFF. CDR3 DNA: TGTGCCAGCCGAGTATCCGGTAGCCGCGATGAGCAGTTCTTC.

This sequence joins TRBV12-3 or TRBV12-4 and TRBJ2-7; a weak D match, TRBD2 (5 bases). The CDR3 is 13 amino acids. V shed 8 bases and J shed 3 bases, with 14 bases lying between them. The CDR3 region is CASRKGEGYEQYF. The CDR3 DNA follows: TGTGCCAGCCGTAAAGGCGAGGGCTACGAGCAGTACTTC.

This clonotype was picked up many times. V gene TRBV9 combines with J gene TRBJ2-4; the D gene is possibly TRBD1 (6 bases). Deletions cut 1 base from V and 7 bases from J, with 21 bases between. The CDR3 consists of 17 residues. Germline loops: CDR1 SGDLS, CDR2 YYNGEE. Here the CDR3 reads CASSVPLWTDRRNIQYF. In DNA form, the CDR3 reads TGTGCCAGCAGCGTACCTCTCTGGACAGACCGGAGGAACATTCAGTACTTC.